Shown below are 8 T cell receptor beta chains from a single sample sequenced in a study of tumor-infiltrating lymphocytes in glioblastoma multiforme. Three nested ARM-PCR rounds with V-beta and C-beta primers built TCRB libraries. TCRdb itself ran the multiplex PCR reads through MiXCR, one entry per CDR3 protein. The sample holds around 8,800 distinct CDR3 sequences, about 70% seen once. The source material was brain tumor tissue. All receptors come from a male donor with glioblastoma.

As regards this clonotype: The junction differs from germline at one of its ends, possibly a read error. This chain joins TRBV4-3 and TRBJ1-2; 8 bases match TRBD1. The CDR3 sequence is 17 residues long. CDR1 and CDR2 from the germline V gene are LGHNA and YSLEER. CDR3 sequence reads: CGSSQDTLQGASYGYTF. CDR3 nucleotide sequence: TGCGGCAGCAGCCAAGATACGCTTCAGGGGGCGTCCTATGGCTACACCTTC.

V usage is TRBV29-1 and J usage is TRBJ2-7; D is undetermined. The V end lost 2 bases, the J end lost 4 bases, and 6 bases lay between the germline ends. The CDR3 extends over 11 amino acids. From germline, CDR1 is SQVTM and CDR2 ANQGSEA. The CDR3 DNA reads TGCAGCGTTGAAACACTTTACGAGCAGTACTTC. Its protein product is CSVETLYEQYF.

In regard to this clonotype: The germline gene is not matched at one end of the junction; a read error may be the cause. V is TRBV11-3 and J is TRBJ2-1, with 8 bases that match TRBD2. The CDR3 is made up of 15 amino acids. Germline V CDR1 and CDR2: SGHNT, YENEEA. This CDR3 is CASSARMAGGNEQLF. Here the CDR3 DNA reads TGTGCCAGCAGCGCGCGAATGGCGGGAGGCAATGAGCAGCTCTTC.

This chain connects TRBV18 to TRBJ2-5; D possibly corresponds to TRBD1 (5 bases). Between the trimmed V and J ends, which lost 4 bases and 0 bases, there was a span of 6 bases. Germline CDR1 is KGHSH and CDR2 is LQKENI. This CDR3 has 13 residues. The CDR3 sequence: CASSQGYQETQYF. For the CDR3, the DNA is TGTGCCAGCTCACAGGGGTACCAAGAGACCCAGTACTTC.

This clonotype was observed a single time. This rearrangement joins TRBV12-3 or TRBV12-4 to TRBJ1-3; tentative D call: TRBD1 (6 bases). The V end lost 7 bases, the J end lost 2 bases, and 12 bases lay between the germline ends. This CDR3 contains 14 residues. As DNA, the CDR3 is TGTGCCAGCAATATGCAGGGGACTGGAAACACCATATATTTT. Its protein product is CASNMQGTGNTIYF.

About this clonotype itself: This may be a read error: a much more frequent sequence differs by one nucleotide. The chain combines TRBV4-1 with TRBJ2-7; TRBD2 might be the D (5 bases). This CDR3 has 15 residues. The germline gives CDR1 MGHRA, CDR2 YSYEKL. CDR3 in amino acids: CASRQDGVGAGEQYF. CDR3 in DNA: TGCGCCAGCAGACAAGATGGAGTAGGCGCGGGCGAGCAGTACTTC.

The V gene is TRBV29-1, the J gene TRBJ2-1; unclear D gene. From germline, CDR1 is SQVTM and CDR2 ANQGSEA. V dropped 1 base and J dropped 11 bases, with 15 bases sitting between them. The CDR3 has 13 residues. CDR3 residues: CSVEVRLDGKQFF. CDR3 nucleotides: TGCAGCGTTGAAGTACGACTGGATGGTAAGCAGTTCTTC.

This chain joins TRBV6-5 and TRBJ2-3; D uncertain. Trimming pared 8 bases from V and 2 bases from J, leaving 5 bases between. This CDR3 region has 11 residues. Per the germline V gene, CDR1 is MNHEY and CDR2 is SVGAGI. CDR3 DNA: TGTGCCAGCGCGGACACAGATACGCAGTATTTT. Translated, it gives CASADTDTQYF.